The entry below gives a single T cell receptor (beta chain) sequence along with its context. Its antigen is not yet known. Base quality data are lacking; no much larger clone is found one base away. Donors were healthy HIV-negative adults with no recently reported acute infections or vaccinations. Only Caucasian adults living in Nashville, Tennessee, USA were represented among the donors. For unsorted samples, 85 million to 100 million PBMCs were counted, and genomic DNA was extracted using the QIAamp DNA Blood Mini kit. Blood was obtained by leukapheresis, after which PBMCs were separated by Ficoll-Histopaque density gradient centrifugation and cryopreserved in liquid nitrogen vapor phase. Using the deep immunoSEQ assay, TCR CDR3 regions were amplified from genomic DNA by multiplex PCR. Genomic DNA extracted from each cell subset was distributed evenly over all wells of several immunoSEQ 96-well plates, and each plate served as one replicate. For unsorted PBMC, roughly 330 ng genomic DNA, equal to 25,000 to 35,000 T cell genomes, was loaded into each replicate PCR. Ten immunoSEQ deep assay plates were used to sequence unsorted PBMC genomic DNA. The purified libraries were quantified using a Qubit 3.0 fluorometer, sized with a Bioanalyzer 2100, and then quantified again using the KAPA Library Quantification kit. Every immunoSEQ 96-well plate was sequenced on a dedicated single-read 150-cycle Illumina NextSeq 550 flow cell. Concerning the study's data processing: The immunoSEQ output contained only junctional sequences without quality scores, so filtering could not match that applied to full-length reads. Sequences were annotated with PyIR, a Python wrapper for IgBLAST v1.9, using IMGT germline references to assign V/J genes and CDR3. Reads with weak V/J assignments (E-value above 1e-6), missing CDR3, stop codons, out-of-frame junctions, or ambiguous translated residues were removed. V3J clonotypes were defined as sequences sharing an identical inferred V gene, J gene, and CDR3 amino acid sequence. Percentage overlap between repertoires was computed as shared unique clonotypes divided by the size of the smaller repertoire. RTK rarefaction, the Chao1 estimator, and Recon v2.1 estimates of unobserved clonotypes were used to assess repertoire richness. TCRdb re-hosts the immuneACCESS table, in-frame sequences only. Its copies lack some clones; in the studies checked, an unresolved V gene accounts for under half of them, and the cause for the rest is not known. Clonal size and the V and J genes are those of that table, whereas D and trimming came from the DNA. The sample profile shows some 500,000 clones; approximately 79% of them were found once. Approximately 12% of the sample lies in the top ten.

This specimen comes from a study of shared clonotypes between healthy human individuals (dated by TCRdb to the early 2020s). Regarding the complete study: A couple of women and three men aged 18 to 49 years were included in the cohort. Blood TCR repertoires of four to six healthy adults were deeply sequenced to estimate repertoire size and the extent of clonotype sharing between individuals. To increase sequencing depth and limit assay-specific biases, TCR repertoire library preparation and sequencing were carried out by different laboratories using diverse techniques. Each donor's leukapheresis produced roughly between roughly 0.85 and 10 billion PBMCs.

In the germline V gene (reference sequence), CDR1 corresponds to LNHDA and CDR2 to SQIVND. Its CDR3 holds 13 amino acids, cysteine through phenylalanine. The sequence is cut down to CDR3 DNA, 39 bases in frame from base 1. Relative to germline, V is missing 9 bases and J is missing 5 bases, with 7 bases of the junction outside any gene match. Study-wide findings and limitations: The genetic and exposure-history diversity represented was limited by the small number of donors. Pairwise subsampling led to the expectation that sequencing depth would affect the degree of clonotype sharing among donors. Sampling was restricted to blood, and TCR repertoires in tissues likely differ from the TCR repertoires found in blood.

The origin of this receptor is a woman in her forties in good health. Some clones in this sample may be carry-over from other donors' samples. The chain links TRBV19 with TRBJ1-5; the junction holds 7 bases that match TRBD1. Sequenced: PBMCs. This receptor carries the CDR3 CASHYRGDQPQHF. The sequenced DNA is TGTGCCAGCCATTACAGGGGAGATCAGCCCCAGCATTTT.